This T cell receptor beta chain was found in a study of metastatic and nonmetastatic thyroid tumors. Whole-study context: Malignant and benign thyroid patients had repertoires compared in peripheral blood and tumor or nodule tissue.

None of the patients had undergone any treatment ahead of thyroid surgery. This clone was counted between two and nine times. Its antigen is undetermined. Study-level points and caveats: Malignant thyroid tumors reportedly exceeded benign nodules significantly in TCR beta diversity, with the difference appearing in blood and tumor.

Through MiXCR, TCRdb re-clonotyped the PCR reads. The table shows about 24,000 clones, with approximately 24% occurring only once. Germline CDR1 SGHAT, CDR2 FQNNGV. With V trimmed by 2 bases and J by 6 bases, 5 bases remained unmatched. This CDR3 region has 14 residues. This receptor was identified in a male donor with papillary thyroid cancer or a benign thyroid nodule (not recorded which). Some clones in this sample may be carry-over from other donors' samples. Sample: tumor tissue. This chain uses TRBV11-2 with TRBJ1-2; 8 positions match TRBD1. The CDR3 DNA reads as TGTGCCAGCAGCTTAAATCAGGGGGCTCATGGCTACACCTTC. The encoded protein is CASSLNQGAHGYTF.